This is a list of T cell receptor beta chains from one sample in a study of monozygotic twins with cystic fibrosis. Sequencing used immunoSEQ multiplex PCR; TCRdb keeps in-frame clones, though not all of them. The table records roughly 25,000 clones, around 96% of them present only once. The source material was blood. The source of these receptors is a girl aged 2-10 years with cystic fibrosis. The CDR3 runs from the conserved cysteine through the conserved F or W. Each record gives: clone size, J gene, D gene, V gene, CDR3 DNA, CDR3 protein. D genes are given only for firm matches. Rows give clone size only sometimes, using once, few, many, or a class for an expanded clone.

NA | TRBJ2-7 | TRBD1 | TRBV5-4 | TGTGCCAGCAGCTCAAAGGACAGGACCTACGAGCAGTACTTC | CASSSKDRTYEQYF
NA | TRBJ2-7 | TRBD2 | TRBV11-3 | TGTGCCAGCAGCCCCACTAGCGGAGGTCCTATGTGGGAGCAGTACTTC | CASSPTSGGPMWEQYF
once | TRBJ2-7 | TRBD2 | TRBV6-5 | TGTGCCAGCAGTTACAGGACTAGTTCCTACGAGCAGTACTTC | CASSYRTSSYEQYF
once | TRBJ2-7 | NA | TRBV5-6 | TGTGCCAGCAGCTTGCTGGACGGAAACTACGAGCAGTACTTC | CASSLLDGNYEQYF
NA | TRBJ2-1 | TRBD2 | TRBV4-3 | TGCGCCAGCAGCCAAGGCCCTTTAGCGGGGTCCTACAATGAGCAGTTCTTC | CASSQGPLAGSYNEQFF
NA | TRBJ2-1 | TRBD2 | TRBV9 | TGTGCCAGCAGCGTAGCATCGGGGGGACTAGCGTTACCTAGCTCCTACAATGAGCAGTTCTTC | CASSVASGGLALPSSYNEQFF
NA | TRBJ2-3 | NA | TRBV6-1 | TGTGCCAGCAGCCGACTAGTATCAGATACGCAGTATTTT | CASSRLVSDTQYF
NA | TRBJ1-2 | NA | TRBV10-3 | TGTGCCATCAGTGAGTCCTCCTTTGGCTACACCTTC | CAISESSFGYTF
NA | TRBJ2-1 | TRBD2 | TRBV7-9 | TGTGCCAGCAGGGGACCGGGACTAGCGTTCTCCTACAATGAGCAGTTCTTC | CASRGPGLAFSYNEQFF
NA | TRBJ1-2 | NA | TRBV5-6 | TGTGCCAGCAGCTTGAGGCGGGGCAACTATGGCTACACCTTC | CASSLRRGNYGYTF
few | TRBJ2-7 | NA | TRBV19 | TGTGCCAGTAGTTTTAATACCGAGCAGTACTTC | CASSFNTEQYF
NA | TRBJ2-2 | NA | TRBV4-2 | TGTGCCAGCAGCCGCACCAGTCGGAGGGCGACTTACACCGGGGAGCTGTTTTTT | CASSRTSRRATYTGELFF
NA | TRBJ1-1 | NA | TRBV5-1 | TGCGCCAGCAGCTTAGGCACAGTTGCTAACACTGAAGCTTTCTTT | CASSLGTVANTEAFF
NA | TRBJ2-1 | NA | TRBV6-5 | TGTGCCAGCAGTTACGGGACCACGGGATACAATGAGCAGTTCTTC | CASSYGTTGYNEQFF
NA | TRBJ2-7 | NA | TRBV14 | TGTGCCAGCAGCCAAGATAGATGGGCCGCCGTCTCCTACGAGCAGTACTTC | CASSQDRWAAVSYEQYF
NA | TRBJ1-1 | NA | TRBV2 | TGTGCCAGCATCCCTACCTACACTGAAGCTTTCTTT | CASIPTYTEAFF
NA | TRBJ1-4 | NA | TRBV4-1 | TGCGCCAGCAGCTATGGGGGCGACGAGGAAAAACTGTTTTTT | CASSYGGDEEKLFF
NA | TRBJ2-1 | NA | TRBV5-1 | TGCGCCAGCAGCTGGTTGGGTGAGCAGTTCTTC | CASSWLGEQFF
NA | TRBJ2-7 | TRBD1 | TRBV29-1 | TGCAGCGTTGAAGGTTTAGGACAGGGCCCCCACGAGCAGTACTTC | CSVEGLGQGPHEQYF
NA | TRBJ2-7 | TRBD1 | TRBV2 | TGTGCCAGCAGCATAGACAGGGAACGTTCCTACGAGCAGTACTTC | CASSIDRERSYEQYF
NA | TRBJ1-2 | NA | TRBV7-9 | TGTGCCAGCAGCTCCCTTGGTTCTGGCTACACCTTC | CASSSLGSGYTF
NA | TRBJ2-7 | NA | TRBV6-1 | TGTGCCAGCAGTGAAAACCCGGGATCCTACGAGCAGTACTTC | CASSENPGSYEQYF
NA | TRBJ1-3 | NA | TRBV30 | TGTGCCTGGACCACAATTGGAAACACCATATATTTT | CAWTTIGNTIYF
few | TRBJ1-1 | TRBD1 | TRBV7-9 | TGTGCCAGCAGCGCCTCGACAGGGGTCATGAACACTGAAGCTTTCTTT | CASSASTGVMNTEAFF
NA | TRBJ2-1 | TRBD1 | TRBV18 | TGTGCCAGCTCACCAATAGGACAGGCTGAGCAGTTCTTC | CASSPIGQAEQFF
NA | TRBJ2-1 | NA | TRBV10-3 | TGTGCCATCAGGACGGGACTTTTCGGGTACAATGAGCAGTTCTTC | CAIRTGLFGYNEQFF
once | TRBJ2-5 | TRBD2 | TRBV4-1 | TGCGCCAGCAGCCAAGAATGGCTAGCGGGGGGGGGTGATGAGACCCAGTACTTC | CASSQEWLAGGGDETQYF
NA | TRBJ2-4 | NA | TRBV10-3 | TGTGCCATCAGGGGGGAAGAGGGTAACATTCAGTACTTC | CAIRGEEGNIQYF
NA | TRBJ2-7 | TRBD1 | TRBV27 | TGTGCCAGCAGTTTATCCTACCACCGGACAGGGCACGAGCAGTACTTC | CASSLSYHRTGHEQYF
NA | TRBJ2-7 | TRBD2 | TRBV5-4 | TGTGCCAGCAGCTTGCGGGCTAGCGGATCCTACGAGCAGTACTTC | CASSLRASGSYEQYF
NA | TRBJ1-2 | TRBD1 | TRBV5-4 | TGTGCCAGCAGCTTGGAGGGGGACAGGGGGCTGAAGGGCTACACCTTC | CASSLEGDRGLKGYTF
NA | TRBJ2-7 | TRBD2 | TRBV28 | TGTGCCAGCAGTTATATGGGACTACCAGACGACTACGAGCAGTACTTC | CASSYMGLPDDYEQYF
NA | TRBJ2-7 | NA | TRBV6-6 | TGTGCCAGCAGTTCCCGGCCTATAAAGGGCGAGCAGTACTTC | CASSSRPIKGEQYF
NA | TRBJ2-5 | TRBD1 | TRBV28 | TGTGCCAGCAGAGGACCGGGACAGGGAGAGACCCAGTACTTC | CASRGPGQGETQYF
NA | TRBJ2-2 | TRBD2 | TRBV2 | TGTGCCACCGAGGCTAGCGGGAAGAACACCGGGGAGCTGTTTTTT | CATEASGKNTGELFF
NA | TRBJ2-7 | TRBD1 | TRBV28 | TGTGCCAGCATTGATAGGGACAGGGGGCAGGTCGAGCAGTACTTC | CASIDRDRGQVEQYF
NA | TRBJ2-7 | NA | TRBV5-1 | TGCGCCAGCAGCTTGGAGGTGGGAGGCGCTCGCCCCGAGCAGTACTTC | CASSLEVGGARPEQYF
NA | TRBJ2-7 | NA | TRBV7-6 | TGTGCCAGCAGCTTAATAGGGGGTGGCGAGCAGTACTTC | CASSLIGGGEQYF
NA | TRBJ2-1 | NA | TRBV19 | TGTGCCAGTAGCCTCCCCTGGGGGAGCTCCTACAATGAGCAGTTCTTC | CASSLPWGSSYNEQFF
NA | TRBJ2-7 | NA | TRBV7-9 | TGTGCCAGCAGCTTCCTGAGGGGTTACGAGCAGTACTTC | CASSFLRGYEQYF
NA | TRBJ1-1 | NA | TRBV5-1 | TGCGCCAGCAGCTTGGACGTGCAGGGGCCGGATGAAGCTTTCTTT | CASSLDVQGPDEAFF
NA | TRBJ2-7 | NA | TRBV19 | TGTGCCAGTAGTGTGGGGCTGTCCTACGAGCAGTACTTC | CASSVGLSYEQYF
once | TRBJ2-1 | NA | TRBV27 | TGTGCCAGCACGCCCCGGGGGGCTTTTTTCCATGAGCAGTTCTTC | CASTPRGAFFHEQFF
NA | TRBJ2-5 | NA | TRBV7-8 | TGTGCCAGCAGCCCTCGTCGGACCCAGTACTTC | CASSPRRTQYF
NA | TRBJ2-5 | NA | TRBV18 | TGTGCCAGCTCACCACCACTAGGAGGGATGGAGACCCAGTACTTC | CASSPPLGGMETQYF
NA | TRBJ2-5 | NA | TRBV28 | TGTGCCAGCAGTCCCCATACGGGCCAGGGGATAGAGACCCAGTACTTC | CASSPHTGQGIETQYF
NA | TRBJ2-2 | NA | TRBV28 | TGTGCCAGCAGTTTATGGGGGCATACGAACACCGGGGAGCTGTTTTTT | CASSLWGHTNTGELFF
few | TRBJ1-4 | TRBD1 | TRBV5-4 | TGTGCCAGCAGCTTTACAACAGGGGACAATAATGAAAAACTGTTTTTT | CASSFTTGDNNEKLFF